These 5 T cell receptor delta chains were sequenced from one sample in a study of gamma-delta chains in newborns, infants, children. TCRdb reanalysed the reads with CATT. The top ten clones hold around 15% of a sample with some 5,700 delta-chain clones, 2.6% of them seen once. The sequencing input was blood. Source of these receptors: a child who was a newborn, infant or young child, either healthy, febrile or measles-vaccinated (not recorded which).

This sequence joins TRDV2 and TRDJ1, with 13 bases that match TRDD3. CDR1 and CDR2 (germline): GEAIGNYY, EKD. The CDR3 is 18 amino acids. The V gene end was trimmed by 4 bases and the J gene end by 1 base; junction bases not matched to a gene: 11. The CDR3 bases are TGTGCCTGTGAGTCCCTCGGTACTGGGGGATACGTCACCGATAAACTCATCTTT. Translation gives CACESLGTGGYVTDKLIF.

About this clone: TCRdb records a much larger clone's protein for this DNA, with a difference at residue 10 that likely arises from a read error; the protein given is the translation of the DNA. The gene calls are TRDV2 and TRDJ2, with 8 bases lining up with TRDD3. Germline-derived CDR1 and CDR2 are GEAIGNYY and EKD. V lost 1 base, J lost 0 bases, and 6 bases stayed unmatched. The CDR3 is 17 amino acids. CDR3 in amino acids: CACDTYWGSPLTAQLFF. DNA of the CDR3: TGTGCCTGTGACACATACTGGGGGTCTCCTTTGACAGCACAACTCTTCTTT.

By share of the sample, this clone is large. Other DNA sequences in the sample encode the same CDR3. The CDR3 nucleotides are TGTGCCTGTGACTCCCTTGGGGGGCAGACAGCACAACTCTTCTTT. It is translated as CACDSLGGQTAQLFF. The chain is built from TRDV2 and TRDJ2, with a possible D match to TRDD3 (6 bases). CDR3 size: 15 residues. With 3 bases removed from V and 4 bases from J, the gap between germline ends came to 14 bases. Looked up from germline, CDR1 is GEAIGNYY and CDR2 is EKD.

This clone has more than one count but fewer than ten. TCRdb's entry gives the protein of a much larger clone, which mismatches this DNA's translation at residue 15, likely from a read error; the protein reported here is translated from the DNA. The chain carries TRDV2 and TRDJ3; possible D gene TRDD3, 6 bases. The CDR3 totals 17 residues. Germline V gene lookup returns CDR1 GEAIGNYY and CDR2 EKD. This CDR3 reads CACDTVLGPWDTRQTFF. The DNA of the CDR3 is TGTGCCTGTGACACCGTACTGGGCCCCTGGGACACCCGACAGACGTTTTTC.

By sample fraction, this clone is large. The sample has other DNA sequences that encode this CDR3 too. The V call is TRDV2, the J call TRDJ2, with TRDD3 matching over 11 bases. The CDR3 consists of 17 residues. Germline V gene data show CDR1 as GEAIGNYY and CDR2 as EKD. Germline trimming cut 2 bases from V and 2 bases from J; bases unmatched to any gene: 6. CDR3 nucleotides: TGTGCCTGTGACATACTGGGGGATAATTCGTTGACAGCACAACTCTTCTTT. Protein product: CACDILGDNSLTAQLFF.